This T cell receptor (beta chain) was sequenced during a study of T cells in Graves' hyperthyroidism and ophthalmopathy. Notes on the study in general: Median prediction lead before ophthalmopathy onset was around 6.9 months with the model.

The V end lost 5 bases, the J end lost 1 base, and 13 bases lay between the germline ends. CDR3 length equals 15 residues. Uncontrolled infection, other autoimmune disease, pregnancy or lactation excluded patients. An approximately 10 ml volume of fresh peripheral blood provided the PBMCs. At least ten counts were recorded for this clonotype. Its antigen is not known. Using RNA transcripts as the source, TCR beta CDR3 regions were amplified. TCR CDR3 underwent first-round RT-PCR with the HTBI primer set. TCRdb processed the multiplex PCR reads anew with MiXCR; each CDR3 protein has one entry. This table holds approximately 260,000 distinct CDR3 sequences, around 15% found once.

The chain combines TRBV12-3 or TRBV12-4 with TRBJ2-3; possible D gene TRBD1, 5 bases. The TCR sequence derives from a woman aged 45-59 years with Graves' hyperthyroidism that later progressed to Graves' ophthalmopathy. Sequenced: blood. The CDR3 sequence is CASSPDLGGTDTQYF. In DNA, the CDR3 is TGTGCCAGCAGTCCCGACCTAGGGGGCACAGATACGCAGTATTTT.